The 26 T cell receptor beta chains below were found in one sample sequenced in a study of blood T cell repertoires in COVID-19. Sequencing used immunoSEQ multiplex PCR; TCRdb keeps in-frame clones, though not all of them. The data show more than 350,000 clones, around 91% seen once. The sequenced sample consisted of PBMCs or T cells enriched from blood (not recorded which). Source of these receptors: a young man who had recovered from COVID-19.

The CDR3 spells CASTVRQGSHEQYF. In nucleotides, the CDR3 is TGTGCCAGCACCGTGAGACAGGGTAGCCACGAGCAGTACTTC. The rearrangement uses TRBV7-2 and TRBJ2-7, with 7 nucleotides matching TRBD1. The CDR3 covers 14 residues. Germline V gives CDR1 SGHTA, CDR2 FQGNSA. V lost 7 bases and J lost 5; bases outside the gene matches: 11.

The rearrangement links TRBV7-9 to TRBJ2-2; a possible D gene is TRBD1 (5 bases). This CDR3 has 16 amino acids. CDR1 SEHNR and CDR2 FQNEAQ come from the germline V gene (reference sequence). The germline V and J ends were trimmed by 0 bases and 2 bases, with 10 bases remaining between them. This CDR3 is CASSLAAGLNTGELFF. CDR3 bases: TGTGCCAGCAGCTTAGCGGCAGGGCTAAACACCGGGGAGCTGTTTTTT.

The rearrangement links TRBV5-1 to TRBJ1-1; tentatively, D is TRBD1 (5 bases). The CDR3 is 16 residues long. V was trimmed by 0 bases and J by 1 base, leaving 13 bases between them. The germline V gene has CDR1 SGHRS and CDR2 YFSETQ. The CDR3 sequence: CASSLENRFSNTEAFF. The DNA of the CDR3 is TGCGCCAGCAGCTTGGAAAACAGGTTTTCGAACACTGAAGCTTTCTTT.

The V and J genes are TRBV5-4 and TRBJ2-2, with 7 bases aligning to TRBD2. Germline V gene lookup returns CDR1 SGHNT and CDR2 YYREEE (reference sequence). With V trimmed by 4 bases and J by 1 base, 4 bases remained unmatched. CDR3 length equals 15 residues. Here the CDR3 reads CASSLREENTGELFF. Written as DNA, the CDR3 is TGTGCCAGCAGCCTTCGGGAGGAGAACACCGGGGAGCTGTTTTTT.

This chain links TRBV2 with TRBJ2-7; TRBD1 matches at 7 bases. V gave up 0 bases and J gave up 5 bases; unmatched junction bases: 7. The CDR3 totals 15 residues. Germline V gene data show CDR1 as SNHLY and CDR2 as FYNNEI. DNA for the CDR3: TGTGCCAGCAGTGAAGCGGTACAGGGGAGCAACGAGCAGTACTTC. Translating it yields CASSEAVQGSNEQYF.

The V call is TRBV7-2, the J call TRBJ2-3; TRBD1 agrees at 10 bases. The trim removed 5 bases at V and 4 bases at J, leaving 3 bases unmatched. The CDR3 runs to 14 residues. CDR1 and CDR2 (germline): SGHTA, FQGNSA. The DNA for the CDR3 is TGTGCCAGCAGCCGGACAGGGGGTCCAGATACGCAGTATTTT. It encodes CASSRTGGPDTQYF. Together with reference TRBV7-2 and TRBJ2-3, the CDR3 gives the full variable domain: GAGVSQSPSNKVTEKGKDVELRCDPISGHTALYWYRQSLGQGLEFLIYFQGNSAPDKSGLPSDRFSAERTGGSVSTLTIQRTQQEDSAVYLCASSRTGGPDTQYFGPGTRLTVL.

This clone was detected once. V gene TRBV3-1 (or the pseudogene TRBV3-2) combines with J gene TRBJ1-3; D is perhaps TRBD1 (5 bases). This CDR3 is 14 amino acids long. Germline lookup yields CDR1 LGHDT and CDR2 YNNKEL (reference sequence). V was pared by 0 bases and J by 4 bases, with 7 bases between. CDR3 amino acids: CASSQEGLGNTIYF. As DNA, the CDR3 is TGTGCCAGCAGCCAAGAGGGACTGGGAAACACCATATATTTT.

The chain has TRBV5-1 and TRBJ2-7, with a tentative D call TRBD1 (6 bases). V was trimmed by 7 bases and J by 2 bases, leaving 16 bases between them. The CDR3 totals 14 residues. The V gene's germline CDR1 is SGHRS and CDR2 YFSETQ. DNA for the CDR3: TGCGCCAGCTCTAGCTCAGGGGCCGCCTACGAGCAGTACTTC. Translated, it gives CASSSSGAAYEQYF.

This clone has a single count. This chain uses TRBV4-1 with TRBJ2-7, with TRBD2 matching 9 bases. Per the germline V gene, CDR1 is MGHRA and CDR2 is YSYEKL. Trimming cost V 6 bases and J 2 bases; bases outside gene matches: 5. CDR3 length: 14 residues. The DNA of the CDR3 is TGCGCCAGCAGGCCGGCGGGGGGGCCCTACGAGCAGTACTTC. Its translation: CASRPAGGPYEQYF.

The CDR3 reads CASSQALLAGGYNEQFF. The CDR3 DNA follows: TGCGCCAGCAGCCAAGCTTTACTAGCGGGCGGGTACAATGAGCAGTTCTTC. The chain links TRBV4-3 to TRBJ2-1, with 9 bases fitting TRBD2. Germline trimming cut 1 base from V and 4 bases from J; bases unmatched to any gene: 8. This CDR3 comprises 17 residues. Per the germline V gene, CDR1 is LGHNA and CDR2 is YSLEER.

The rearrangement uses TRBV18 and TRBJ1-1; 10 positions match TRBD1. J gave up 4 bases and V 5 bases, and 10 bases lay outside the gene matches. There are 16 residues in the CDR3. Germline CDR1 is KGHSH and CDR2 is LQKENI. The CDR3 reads CASSSRQGAVATEAFF. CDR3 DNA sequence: TGTGCCAGCTCATCGAGACAGGGGGCGGTTGCCACTGAAGCTTTCTTT. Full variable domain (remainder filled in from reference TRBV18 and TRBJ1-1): NAGVMQNPRHLVRRRGQEARLRCSPMKGHSHVYWYRQLPEEGLKFMVYLQKENIIDESGMPKERFSAEFPKEGPSILRIQQVVRGDSAAYFCASSSRQGAVATEAFFGQGTRLTVV.

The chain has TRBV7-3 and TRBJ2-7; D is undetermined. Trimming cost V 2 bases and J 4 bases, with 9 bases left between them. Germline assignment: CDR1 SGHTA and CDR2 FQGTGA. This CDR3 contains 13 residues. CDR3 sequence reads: CASSLDLTYEQYF. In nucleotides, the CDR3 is TGTGCCAGCAGCTTAGACTTGACTTACGAGCAGTACTTC.

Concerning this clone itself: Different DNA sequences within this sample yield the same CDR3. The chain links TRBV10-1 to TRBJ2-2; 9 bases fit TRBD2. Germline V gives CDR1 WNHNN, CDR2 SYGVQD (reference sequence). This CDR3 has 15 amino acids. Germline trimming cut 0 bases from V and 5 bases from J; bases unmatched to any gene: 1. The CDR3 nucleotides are TGCGCCAGCAGTGAGTCAAGCGGGGGGACCGGGGAGCTGTTTTTT. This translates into CASSESSGGTGELFF.

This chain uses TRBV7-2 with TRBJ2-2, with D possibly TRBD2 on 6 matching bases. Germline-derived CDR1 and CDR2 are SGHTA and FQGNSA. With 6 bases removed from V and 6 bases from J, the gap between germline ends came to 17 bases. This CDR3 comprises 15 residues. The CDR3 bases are TGTGCCAGCAGAGGCGGAGGGAATCCTTCCGGGGAGCTGTTTTTT. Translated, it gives CASRGGGNPSGELFF. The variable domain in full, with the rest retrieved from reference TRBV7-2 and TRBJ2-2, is GAGVSQSPSNKVTEKGKDVELRCDPISGHTALYWYRQSLGQGLEFLIYFQGNSAPDKSGLPSDRFSAERTGGSVSTLTIQRTQQEDSAVYLCASRGGGNPSGELFFGEGSRLTVL.

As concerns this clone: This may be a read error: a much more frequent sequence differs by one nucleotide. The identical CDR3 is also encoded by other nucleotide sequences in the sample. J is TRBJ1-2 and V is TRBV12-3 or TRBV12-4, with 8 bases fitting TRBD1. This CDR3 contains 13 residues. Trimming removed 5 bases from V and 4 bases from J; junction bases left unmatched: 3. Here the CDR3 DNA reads TGTGCCAGCAGTCAAGGGACAGGCTATGGCTACACCTTC. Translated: CASSQGTGYGYTF.

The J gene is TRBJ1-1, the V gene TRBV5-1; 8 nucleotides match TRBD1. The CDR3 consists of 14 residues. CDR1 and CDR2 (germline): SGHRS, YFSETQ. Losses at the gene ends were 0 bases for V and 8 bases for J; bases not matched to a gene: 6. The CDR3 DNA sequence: TGCGCCAGCAGCTTGGAATATCGGGACAGGGAAGCTTTCTTT. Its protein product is CASSLEYRDREAFF. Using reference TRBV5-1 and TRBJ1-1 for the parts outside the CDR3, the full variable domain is KAGVTQTPRYLIKTRGQQVTLSCSPISGHRSVSWYQQTPGQGLQFLFEYFSETQRNKGNFPGRFSGRQFSNSRSEMNVSTLELGDSALYLCASSLEYRDREAFFGQGTRLTVV.

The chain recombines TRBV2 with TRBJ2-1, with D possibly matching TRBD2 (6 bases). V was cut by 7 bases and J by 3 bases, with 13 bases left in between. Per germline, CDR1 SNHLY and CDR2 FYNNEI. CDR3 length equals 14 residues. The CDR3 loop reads CASIEGSGYNEQFF. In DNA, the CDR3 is TGTGCCAGCATCGAGGGTAGCGGCTACAATGAGCAGTTCTTC.

CDR3 region: CASSYGTSLLTDTQYF. The CDR3 DNA is TGTGCCAGCAGTTACGGGACTAGCCTTTTAACAGATACGCAGTATTTT. The genes are TRBV6-5 and TRBJ2-3; 9 nucleotides align to TRBD2. The germline CDR1 and CDR2 sequences are MNHEY and SVGAGI. The CDR3 consists of 16 residues. With 2 bases clipped from V and 3 bases from J, the junction kept 6 bases outside the gene matches.

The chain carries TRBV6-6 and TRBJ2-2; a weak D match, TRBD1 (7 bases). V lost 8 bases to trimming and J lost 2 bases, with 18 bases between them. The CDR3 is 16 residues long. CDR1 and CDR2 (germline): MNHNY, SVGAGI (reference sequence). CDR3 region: CASQGRTGSNTGELFF. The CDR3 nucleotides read TGTGCCAGCCAGGGGAGGACAGGATCAAACACCGGGGAGCTGTTTTTT.

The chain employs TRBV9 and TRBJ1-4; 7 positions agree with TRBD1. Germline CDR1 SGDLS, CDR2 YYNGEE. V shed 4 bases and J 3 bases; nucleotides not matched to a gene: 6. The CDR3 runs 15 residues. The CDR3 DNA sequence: TGTGCCAGCAGCCCGGGGGGGACAGCTAATGAAAAACTGTTTTTT. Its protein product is CASSPGGTANEKLFF.

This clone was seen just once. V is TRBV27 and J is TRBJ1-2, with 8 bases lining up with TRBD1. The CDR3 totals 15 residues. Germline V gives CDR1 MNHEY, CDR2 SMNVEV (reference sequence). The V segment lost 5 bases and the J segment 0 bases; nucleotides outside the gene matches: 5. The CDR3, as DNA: TGTGCCAGCAGTGAGACAGGGGTAGCTAACTATGGCTACACCTTC. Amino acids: CASSETGVANYGYTF.

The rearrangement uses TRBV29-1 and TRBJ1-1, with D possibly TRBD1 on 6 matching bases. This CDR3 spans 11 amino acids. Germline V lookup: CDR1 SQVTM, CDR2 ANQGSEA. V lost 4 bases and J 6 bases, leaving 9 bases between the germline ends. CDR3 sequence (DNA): TGCAGCGTTGGCCCAGGGGCTGAAGCTTTCTTT. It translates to CSVGPGAEAFF.

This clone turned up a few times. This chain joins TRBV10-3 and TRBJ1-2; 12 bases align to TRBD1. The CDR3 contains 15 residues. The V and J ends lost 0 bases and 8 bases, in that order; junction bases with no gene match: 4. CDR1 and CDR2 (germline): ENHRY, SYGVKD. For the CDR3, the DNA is TGTGCCATCAGTGAGTCGGGACAGGGGGCCAGAGGCTACACCTTC. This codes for CAISESGQGARGYTF.

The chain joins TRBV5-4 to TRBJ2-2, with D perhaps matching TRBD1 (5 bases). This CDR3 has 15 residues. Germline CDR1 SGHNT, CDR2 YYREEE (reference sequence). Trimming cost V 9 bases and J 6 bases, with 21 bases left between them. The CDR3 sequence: CATPGVGLQAGELFF. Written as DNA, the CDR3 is TGTGCCACCCCCGGAGTGGGGCTGCAGGCCGGGGAGCTGTTTTTT.

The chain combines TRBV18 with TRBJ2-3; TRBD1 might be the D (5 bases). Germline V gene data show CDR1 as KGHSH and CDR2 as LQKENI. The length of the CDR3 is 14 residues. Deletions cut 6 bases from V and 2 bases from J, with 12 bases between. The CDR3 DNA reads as TGTGCCAGCTCCCTACAGGATTCCACAGATACGCAGTATTTT. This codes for CASSLQDSTDTQYF.

The CDR3 loop reads CASRSGGRDTEAFF. The CDR3 nucleotides are TGTGCCAGTAGGTCGGGAGGCAGGGACACTGAAGCTTTCTTT. The chain couples TRBV19 to TRBJ1-1; the D gene is possibly TRBD1 (5 bases). V was clipped by 6 bases and J by 3 bases, with 14 bases between them. Looked up from germline, CDR1 is LNHDA and CDR2 is SQIVND (reference sequence). This CDR3 is 14 amino acids long.